A selection of T cell receptor beta chains follows, all from one sample in a study of tumor-infiltrating lymphocytes in localized non-small cell lung cancer. Data came from immunoSEQ multiplex PCR; TCRdb stores just in-frame clones and leaves some out. The sample yields 21,000 or so clones, over 70% seen once. Specimen: lung tumor tissue. These receptors were collected from a human donor with non-small cell lung cancer. Each CDR3 is given with its conserved first and last residue. Each record gives: V gene, D gene, J gene, clone size, CDR3 DNA, CDR3 protein. D genes are given only for firm matches. Clone sizes are given selectively: once, few, many, or a class where the clone is expanded.

V: TRBV30; D: TRBD1; J: TRBJ1-1; size: .; DNA: TGTGCCTGGAGTCCCGGACAGGGGGTAGGTGCAGAAGCTTTCTTT; CDR3: CAWSPGQGVGAEAFF
V: TRBV5-1; D: .; J: TRBJ1-2; size: .; DNA: TGCGCCAGCAGCTACACAGCGACCTATGGCTACACCTTC; CDR3: CASSYTATYGYTF
V: TRBV2; D: .; J: TRBJ1-1; size: .; DNA: TGTGCCAGCAGACCTCAGGGTCGGTTAGGTTTCGGTGAAGCTTTCTTT; CDR3: CASRPQGRLGFGEAFF
V: TRBV6-6; D: TRBD1; J: TRBJ2-5; size: .; DNA: TGTGCCAGCAGTACGGACAGGGGGGCTGGAGAGACCCAGTACTTC; CDR3: CASSTDRGAGETQYF
V: TRBV5-1; D: .; J: TRBJ2-5; size: .; DNA: TGCGCCAGCAGCTTCCAAGAGACCCAGTACTTC; CDR3: CASSFQETQYF
V: TRBV6-6; D: TRBD1; J: TRBJ1-2; size: .; DNA: TGTGCCGCGGGACAGCGAACGCTCTATGGCTACACCTTC; CDR3: CAAGQRTLYGYTF
V: TRBV5-1; D: TRBD1; J: TRBJ1-2; size: .; DNA: TGCGCCAGCAGCTTGGCCGGACAGGGAGAGGATGGCTACACCTTC; CDR3: CASSLAGQGEDGYTF
V: TRBV6-5; D: .; J: TRBJ2-3; size: .; DNA: TGTGCCAGCAGTTATGGCACAGATACGCAGTATTTT; CDR3: CASSYGTDTQYF
V: TRBV11-3; D: TRBD2; J: TRBJ2-1; size: .; DNA: TGTGCCAGCAGCCCCCGACTAGCGGTCATCAATGAGCAGTTCTTC; CDR3: CASSPRLAVINEQFF
V: TRBV7-7; D: TRBD1; J: TRBJ2-5; size: .; DNA: TGTGCCAGCAGCTCGCGGCTCGGACAGGGGGCAGAGACCCAGTACTTC; CDR3: CASSSRLGQGAETQYF
V: TRBV5-6; D: TRBD1; J: TRBJ1-4; size: once; DNA: TGTGCCAGCAGCTTGGGGACAGGGGTTCGTCGTGAAAAACTGTTTTTT; CDR3: CASSLGTGVRREKLFF
V: TRBV2; D: TRBD2; J: TRBJ2-2; size: once; DNA: TGTGCCAGCAGTCGTCGTAACAGCGGGGAGCTAACCGGGGAGCTGTTTTTT; CDR3: CASSRRNSGELTGELFF
V: TRBV28; D: .; J: TRBJ2-1; size: .; DNA: TGTGCCAGCACCTCCAGTGGGCCCCAGGACAATGAGCAGTTCTTC; CDR3: CASTSSGPQDNEQFF
V: TRBV30; D: .; J: TRBJ2-7; size: .; DNA: TGTGCCTGGAGTGTACAATCGTTCTACGAGCAGTACTTC; CDR3: CAWSVQSFYEQYF
V: TRBV5-1; D: .; J: TRBJ2-7; size: once; DNA: TGCGCCAGCAGCCCCGAGGGATACGAGCAGTACTTC; CDR3: CASSPEGYEQYF
V: TRBV6-6; D: TRBD1; J: TRBJ1-5; size: .; DNA: TGTGCCAGCAGTATTCAGGGGGATCAGCCCCAGCATTTT; CDR3: CASSIQGDQPQHF
V: TRBV7-9; D: TRBD1; J: TRBJ1-2; size: once; DNA: TGTGCCAGCAGCCGTGCCGGGACAGGGGATGGCTACACCTTC; CDR3: CASSRAGTGDGYTF
V: TRBV6-4; D: .; J: TRBJ2-7; size: once; DNA: TGTGCCAGCAGGCTATGGACTGATCCCTACGAGCAGTACTTC; CDR3: CASRLWTDPYEQYF
V: TRBV2; D: .; J: TRBJ1-5; size: .; DNA: TGTGCCAGCAGGGCGGGACCAGGGAGCAATCAGCCCCAGCATTTT; CDR3: CASRAGPGSNQPQHF
V: TRBV4-1; D: .; J: TRBJ2-7; size: .; DNA: TGCGCCAGCAGCCAAGACCCCAATTGGGCGGCCCCCTACGAGCAGTACTTC; CDR3: CASSQDPNWAAPYEQYF
V: TRBV6-1; D: TRBD2; J: TRBJ2-2; size: .; DNA: TGTGCCAGCAGCCCGACTAGCGGGAGGGCCGGGGAGCTGTTTTTT; CDR3: CASSPTSGRAGELFF
V: TRBV6-5; D: .; J: TRBJ2-5; size: .; DNA: TGTGCCAGCAGCGATGGACATGAGGGGGAGACCCAGTACTTC; CDR3: CASSDGHEGETQYF
V: TRBV7-2; D: TRBD1; J: TRBJ2-7; size: .; DNA: TGTGCCAGCAGCTTAGTCGACAGGGGCGAGCAGTACTTC; CDR3: CASSLVDRGEQYF
V: TRBV2; D: TRBD2; J: TRBJ2-7; size: .; DNA: TGTGCCAGCAGTCAAGGGGGACTAGCGGGAGGGAAATCTCCGTACGAGCAGTACTTC; CDR3: CASSQGGLAGGKSPYEQYF
V: TRBV5-1; D: TRBD2; J: TRBJ2-1; size: .; DNA: TGCGCCAGCAGGCTAGCGGACTACAATGAGCAGTTCTTC; CDR3: CASRLADYNEQFF
V: TRBV5-6; D: .; J: TRBJ2-7; size: .; DNA: TGTGCCAGCAGCCGTGGCTCCCTCTTAGCCTACGAGCAGTACTTC; CDR3: CASSRGSLLAYEQYF
V: TRBV18; D: TRBD1; J: TRBJ2-2; size: .; DNA: TGTGCCAGCTCACCATACAGGGGGGCAAGCGGGGAGCTGTTTTTT; CDR3: CASSPYRGASGELFF
V: TRBV11-2; D: .; J: TRBJ1-3; size: .; DNA: TGTGCCAGCAGTAGTGTCAGCTCTGGAAACACCATATATTTT; CDR3: CASSSVSSGNTIYF
V: TRBV30; D: .; J: TRBJ2-1; size: .; DNA: TGTATAGTGGTAGCAAGGAATGAGCAGTTCTTC; CDR3: CIVVARNEQFF
V: TRBV2; D: TRBD1; J: TRBJ2-7; size: .; DNA: TGTGCCAGCAGGACAGGGGGCTACGAGCAGTACTTC; CDR3: CASRTGGYEQYF
V: TRBV7-2; D: .; J: TRBJ1-5; size: once; DNA: TGTGCCAGCAGCCCCGGGACACTCCAGCCCCAGCATTTT; CDR3: CASSPGTLQPQHF
V: TRBV7-9; D: TRBD1; J: TRBJ1-2; size: .; DNA: TGTGCCAGCAGCTTACCCGGACAGGGATCACTCGGCTACACCTTC; CDR3: CASSLPGQGSLGYTF
V: TRBV2; D: .; J: TRBJ2-2; size: .; DNA: TGTGCCAGCAGTGAAGATAGTTTCTCCGGGGAGCTGTTTTTT; CDR3: CASSEDSFSGELFF
V: TRBV2; D: .; J: TRBJ1-1; size: few; DNA: TGTGCCAGCAGCCGATACGTCGGGGGCCTCACTGAAGCTTTCTTT; CDR3: CASSRYVGGLTEAFF
V: TRBV2; D: .; J: TRBJ2-7; size: few; DNA: TGTGCCAGCAGTGAAGGGAGGACAGCGTCGTTC; CDR3: CASSEGRTASF
V: TRBV27; D: .; J: TRBJ2-6; size: .; DNA: TGTGCCAGCACCACGGCCGGGGCCAACGTCCTGACTTTC; CDR3: CASTTAGANVLTF
V: TRBV9; D: TRBD2; J: TRBJ2-1; size: few; DNA: TGTGCCAGCAGCGTAGAACAGGCTAGCGGGAGGCATGAGCAGTTCTTC; CDR3: CASSVEQASGRHEQFF
V: TRBV12-2; D: .; J: TRBJ1-1; size: few; DNA: TGTGCAAGTCGCATCGCCCCGTGGACAGGGTACACTGAAGCTTTCTTT; CDR3: CASRIAPWTGYTEAFF
V: TRBV18; D: TRBD1; J: TRBJ1-4; size: .; DNA: TGTGCCAGCTCACTCGACAGGGGGGAAAAACTGTTTTTT; CDR3: CASSLDRGEKLFF
V: TRBV7-9; D: .; J: TRBJ2-2; size: .; DNA: TGTGCCAGCAGCTTAGAAGCGAACACCGGGGAGCTGTTTTTT; CDR3: CASSLEANTGELFF
V: TRBV30; D: .; J: TRBJ2-7; size: few; DNA: TGTGCCTGGAGTACTATTGACTCCGAGCAGTACTTC; CDR3: CAWSTIDSEQYF
V: TRBV10-3; D: TRBD2; J: TRBJ2-7; size: .; DNA: TGTGCCATCAGTGGGGCCTCGGGCGGGGGTTCCTACGAGCAGTACTTC; CDR3: CAISGASGGGSYEQYF
V: TRBV19; D: .; J: TRBJ1-5; size: .; DNA: TGTGCCAGTAGTCAAGCGTTATATCAGCCCCAGCATTTT; CDR3: CASSQALYQPQHF
V: TRBV7-2; D: .; J: TRBJ2-5; size: .; DNA: TGTGCCAGCAGCACTCCCACAGGGCAACAAGAGACCCAGTACTTC; CDR3: CASSTPTGQQETQYF
V: TRBV6-1; D: .; J: TRBJ1-2; size: .; DNA: TGTGCCAGCAGTGAAGCGTTATGGGGGGCTGGGTATGGCTACACCTTC; CDR3: CASSEALWGAGYGYTF
V: TRBV28; D: .; J: TRBJ2-4; size: .; DNA: TGTGCCAGCAGCCTCCCGGGCAACATTCAGTACTTC; CDR3: CASSLPGNIQYF
V: TRBV7-9; D: .; J: TRBJ1-5; size: .; DNA: TGTGCCAGCAGCAATGGCAACAATCAGCCCCAGCATTTT; CDR3: CASSNGNNQPQHF